These 24 T cell receptor beta chains came from one sample sequenced in a study of PD-1 blockade in classical Hodgkin lymphoma. Profiling relied on immunoSEQ multiplex PCR, and the TCRdb table lists in-frame clones only, not all of them. The data contain 18,000 or so clones, about 68% of them singletons. Sample time point: cycle 4 day 1 (C4D1), after around six weeks of nivolumab. The patients all showed relapse after autologous stem cell transplantation, while their brentuximab vedotin exposure varied. Thawed PBMCs yielded CD4+ T cells through magnetic negative selection. Sequenced material: CD4+ T cells from blood, taken before the fourth cycle of nivolumab. Source of these receptors: a human donor with classical Hodgkin lymphoma.

This chain joins TRBV5-5 and TRBJ1-4; the D is unclear. Germline CDR1 and CDR2: SGHKS and YYEKEE (reference sequence). V was clipped by 2 bases and J by 6 bases, with 8 bases between them. The CDR3 runs 13 residues. The CDR3 nucleotides read TGTGCCAGCAGCTTAAGGCCCTATGAAAAACTGTTTTTT. Translation gives CASSLRPYEKLFF.

This chain connects TRBV4-3 to TRBJ2-2; a possible D gene is TRBD2 (5 bases). This CDR3 spans 15 amino acids. Between the trimmed V and J ends, which lost 4 bases and 6 bases, there was a span of 15 bases. Germline values: CDR1 LGHNA, CDR2 YSLEER. The CDR3, as DNA: TGCGCCAGCAGCCTGGGAGTAGCAGCGTCCGGGGAGCTGTTTTTT. This sequence encodes CASSLGVAASGELFF.

The table lists this clone with a count of one. This rearrangement joins TRBV9 to TRBJ2-7; 11 bases are shared with TRBD2. V gave up 4 bases and J gave up 3 bases; unmatched junction bases: 6. Germline assignment: CDR1 SGDLS and CDR2 YYNGEE. The CDR3 consists of 15 residues. DNA of the CDR3: TGTGCCAGCAGCTATGGGACTAGCGGATTCTACGAGCAGTACTTC. Translated, it gives CASSYGTSGFYEQYF.

The chain combines TRBV2 with TRBJ2-5, with D unclear. Trimming stripped 4 bases from V and 5 bases from J, with 11 bases between. The CDR3 has 13 amino acids. Germline V gene sequence: CDR1 SNHLY, CDR2 FYNNEI. CDR3 sequence reads: CASSVLAGETQYF. The CDR3 DNA sequence: TGTGCCAGCAGTGTCCTTGCTGGGGAGACCCAGTACTTC. Supplemented by reference TRBV2 and TRBJ2-5, the full variable domain reads EPEVTQTPSHQVTQMGQEVILRCVPISNHLYFYWYRQILGQKVEFLVSFYNNEISEKSEIFDDQFSVERPDGSNFTLKIRSTKLEDSAMYFCASSVLAGETQYFGPGTRLLVL.

The chain employs TRBV7-2 and TRBJ1-2; D may be TRBD1 (5 bases). CDR3 length: 14 residues. Trimming removed 5 bases from V and 2 bases from J, with 12 bases in between. Germline V gene sequence: CDR1 SGHTA, CDR2 FQGNSA. The CDR3 is CASSPPDRNYGYTF. CDR3 DNA sequence: TGTGCCAGCAGCCCCCCAGACAGAAACTATGGCTACACCTTC. Combining the CDR3 with reference TRBV7-2 and TRBJ1-2 gives the whole variable domain GAGVSQSPSNKVTEKGKDVELRCDPISGHTALYWYRQSLGQGLEFLIYFQGNSAPDKSGLPSDRFSAERTGGSVSTLTIQRTQQEDSAVYLCASSPPDRNYGYTFGSGTRLTVV.

CDR3 in amino acids: CASSAGQVNYGYTF. In DNA, the CDR3 is TGTGCCAGCAGCGCAGGACAGGTGAACTATGGCTACACCTTC. V gene TRBV5-4 combines with J gene TRBJ1-2; 7 nucleotides agree with TRBD1. V shed 4 bases and J 2 bases; nucleotides not matched to a gene: 5. Germline-derived CDR1 and CDR2 are SGHNT and YYREEE (reference sequence). The CDR3 consists of 14 residues.

This clone was counted between two and nine times. The V and J genes are TRBV5-1 and TRBJ1-1; tentatively, D is TRBD1 (5 bases). Germline CDR1 and CDR2: SGHRS and YFSETQ. Trimming removed 8 bases from V and 2 bases from J, with 10 bases in between. This CDR3 has 12 residues. The CDR3 bases are TGCGCCAGTGCCGGGGCTAACACTGAAGCTTTCTTT. Residues: CASAGANTEAFF.

This chain connects TRBV10-2 to TRBJ1-5; D uncertain. CDR3 length: 14 residues. Germline V gene data show CDR1 as WSHSY and CDR2 as SAAADI. Trimming pared 6 bases from V and 0 bases from J, leaving 9 bases between. The CDR3 DNA reads TGCGCCAGCAGAAACACCAATAGCAATCAGCCCCAGCATTTT. Its translation is CASRNTNSNQPQHF.

The rearrangement links TRBV28 to TRBJ2-1, with 11 bases matching TRBD1. In germline, CDR1 is MDHEN, CDR2 SYDVKM. V trimming: 6 bases; J trimming: 4 bases; junction bases outside the gene matches: 5. The CDR3 extends over 15 amino acids. CDR3 residues: CASRPGTGGYNEQFF. CDR3 in DNA: TGTGCCAGCAGGCCCGGGACAGGGGGGTACAATGAGCAGTTCTTC.

The rearrangement links TRBV4-1 to TRBJ2-2; 9 bases fit TRBD2. This CDR3 contains 18 residues. Germline assignment: CDR1 MGHRA and CDR2 YSYEKL. V shed 1 base, J shed 4 bases, and the junction held 10 bases outside the gene matches. CDR3 coding DNA: TGCGCCAGCAGCCAAGTGGTAGCGGGAGTCCCCGGCACCGGGGAGCTGTTTTTT. As protein: CASSQVVAGVPGTGELFF.

V and J are TRBV11-2 and TRBJ2-7; no reliable D call. Germline lookup yields CDR1 SGHAT and CDR2 FQNNGV. The germline V and J ends were trimmed by 1 base and 2 bases, with 6 bases remaining between them. The CDR3 spans 13 residues. CDR3 nucleotide sequence: TGTGCCAGCAGCTTAGGCGCTGCCTACGAGCAGTACTTC. Residues: CASSLGAAYEQYF.

In this sample, this clone turned up once. The chain couples TRBV10-3 to TRBJ2-7; D might be TRBD2 (6 bases). Germline V CDR1 and CDR2: ENHRY, SYGVKD. Trimming stripped 3 bases from V and 7 bases from J, with 22 bases between. The CDR3 spans 16 residues. CDR3 in DNA: TGTGCCATCAGTGACCCGGCAATGCGGGGCCTCTTGGAGCAGTACTTC. It encodes CAISDPAMRGLLEQYF.

The CDR3 protein is CASSVADYGYTF. The CDR3 bases are TGTGCCAGCAGCGTAGCAGACTATGGCTACACCTTC. The V gene is TRBV9, the J gene TRBJ1-2, with D uncertain. V gave up 0 bases and J gave up 3 bases, with 3 bases separating them. The CDR3 is 12 residues long. CDR1 and CDR2 from the germline V gene are SGDLS and YYNGEE. Full variable domain (rest looked up from reference TRBV9 and TRBJ1-2): DSGVTQTPKHLITATGQRVTLRCSPRSGDLSVYWYQQSLDQGLQFLIQYYNGEERAKGNILERFSAQQFPDLHSELNLSSLELGDSALYFCASSVADYGYTFGSGTRLTVV.

The CDR3 loop reads CASSIRLVSGNTGELFF. The CDR3 nucleotides read TGTGCCAGCAGCATCCGACTGGTTAGCGGGAACACCGGGGAGCTGTTTTTT. The gene calls are TRBV11-1 and TRBJ2-2; D may be TRBD2 (6 bases). The V and J ends lost 5 bases and 1 base respectively, with 17 bases between them. Looked up from germline, CDR1 is SGHAT and CDR2 is FQDESV (reference sequence). The CDR3 spans 17 residues.

This clone was seen once. J is TRBJ2-2 and V is TRBV7-2; D gene ambiguous. CDR3 length: 17 residues. Between the trimmed V and J ends, which lost 5 bases and 5 bases, there was a span of 21 bases. From germline, CDR1 is SGHTA and CDR2 FQGNSA. The CDR3 DNA sequence: TGTGCCAGCAGCCGAATTAGGGTCGCAGGTCCGACCGGGGAGCTGTTTTTT. It translates to CASSRIRVAGPTGELFF.

The chain recombines TRBV28 with TRBJ2-2; a weak D match, TRBD1 (5 bases). This CDR3 region has 14 residues. Per germline, CDR1 MDHEN and CDR2 SYDVKM. V was cut by 8 bases and J by 1 base, with 11 bases left in between. CDR3 in amino acids: CASFGAQNTGELFF. In DNA form, the CDR3 reads TGTGCCAGCTTTGGGGCACAGAACACCGGGGAGCTGTTTTTT. Based on the CDR3 plus reference TRBV28 and TRBJ2-2, the full variable domain is DVKVTQSSRYLVKRTGEKVFLECVQDMDHENMFWYRQDPGLGLRLIYFSYDVKMKEKGDIPEGYSVSREKKERFSLILESASTNQTSMYLCASFGAQNTGELFFGEGSRLTVL.

This chain joins TRBV2 and TRBJ1-3; D not certain. CDR1 and CDR2 from the germline V gene are SNHLY and FYNNEI. The V and J ends lost 1 base and 2 bases respectively, with 12 bases between them. The length of the CDR3 is 16 residues. The CDR3 protein is CASSEGGKKAGNTIYF. DNA for the CDR3: TGTGCCAGCAGTGAAGGTGGGAAAAAGGCTGGAAACACCATATATTTT.

The rearrangement links TRBV6-1 to TRBJ1-2; D uncertain. CDR1 and CDR2 from the germline V gene are MNHNS and SASEGT. Trimming stripped 5 bases from V and 8 bases from J, with 9 bases between. This CDR3 is built from 11 residues. The DNA of the CDR3 is TGTGCCAGCAGTTTCCGCTCCGGCTACACCTTC. It encodes CASSFRSGYTF.

The V gene is TRBV28, the J gene TRBJ1-2; D might be TRBD1 (6 bases). The V gene's germline CDR1 is MDHEN and CDR2 SYDVKM. The CDR3 length is 13 residues. With 3 bases removed from V and 8 bases from J, the gap between germline ends came to 13 bases. CDR3 sequence reads: CASSFEQGYGYTF. The CDR3 bases are TGTGCCAGCAGTTTTGAACAGGGTTACGGCTACACCTTC.

This rearrangement joins TRBV7-9 to TRBJ1-4; D ambiguous. The CDR3 runs 16 residues. Trimming pared 1 base from V and 8 bases from J, leaving 17 bases between. The germline gives CDR1 SEHNR, CDR2 FQNEAQ (reference sequence). In DNA, the CDR3 is TGTGCCAGCAGCTTAGTTACTGTTTCCGGAGGAGAAAAACTGTTTTTT. Its translation: CASSLVTVSGGEKLFF.

In nucleotides, the CDR3 is TGTGCCAGCACCGGGTACACAGATACGCAGTATTTT. Protein: CASTGYTDTQYF. The rearrangement uses TRBV28 and TRBJ2-3; D gene unclear. Looked up from germline, CDR1 is MDHEN and CDR2 is SYDVKM. Trimming pared 7 bases from V and 2 bases from J, leaving 7 bases between. The CDR3 consists of 12 residues.

A single count supports this clone. The gene calls are TRBV6-5 and TRBJ2-7, with 7 bases matching TRBD1. The CDR3 length is 15 residues. Germline loops: CDR1 MNHEY, CDR2 SVGAGI. V trimming: 6 bases; J trimming: 4 bases; junction bases outside the gene matches: 12. The CDR3 region has the DNA TGTGCCAGCAGAAACGACAGGGTCCCCGGGTACGAGCAGTACTTC. This gives the protein CASRNDRVPGYEQYF.

In the case of this clone: One end of the junction varies from germline; a read error may be responsible. V is TRBV9 and J is TRBJ2-1; 7 bases line up with TRBD1. Germline values: CDR1 SGDLS, CDR2 YYNGEE. The CDR3 contains 14 residues. The CDR3 DNA reads TGTGCCAGCAGCGTCGACAGGGTAGTTAATGTGCAGTTCTTC. Protein sequence: CASSVDRVVNVQFF.

This rearrangement joins TRBV5-6 to TRBJ2-3; 7 nucleotides line up with TRBD2. The V and J ends lost 2 bases and 0 bases, in that order; junction bases with no gene match: 3. This CDR3 comprises 15 residues. Germline-derived CDR1 and CDR2 are SGHDT and YYEEEE. CDR3 DNA sequence: TGTGCCAGCAGCTTCGCGGGAGCTAGCACAGATACGCAGTATTTT. Its translation is CASSFAGASTDTQYF.